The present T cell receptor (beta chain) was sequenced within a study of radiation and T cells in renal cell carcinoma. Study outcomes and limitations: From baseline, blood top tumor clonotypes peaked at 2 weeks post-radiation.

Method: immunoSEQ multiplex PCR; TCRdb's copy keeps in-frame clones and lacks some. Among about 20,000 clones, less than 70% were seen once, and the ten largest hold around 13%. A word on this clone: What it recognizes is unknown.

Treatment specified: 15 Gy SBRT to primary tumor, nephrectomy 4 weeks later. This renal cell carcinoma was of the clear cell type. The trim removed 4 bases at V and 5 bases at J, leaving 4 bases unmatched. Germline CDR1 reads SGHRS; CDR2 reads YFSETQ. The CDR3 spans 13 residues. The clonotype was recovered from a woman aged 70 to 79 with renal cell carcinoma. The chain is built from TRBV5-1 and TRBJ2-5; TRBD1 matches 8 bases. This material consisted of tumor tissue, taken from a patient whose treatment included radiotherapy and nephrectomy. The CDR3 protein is CASSRQGRETQYF. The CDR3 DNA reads TGCGCCAGCAGCCGACAGGGGCGGGAGACCCAGTACTTC. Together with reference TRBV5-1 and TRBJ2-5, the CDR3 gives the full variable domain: KAGVTQTPRYLIKTRGQQVTLSCSPISGHRSVSWYQQTPGQGLQFLFEYFSETQRNKGNFPGRFSGRQFSNSRSEMNVSTLELGDSALYLCASSRQGRETQYFGPGTRLLVL.